This T cell receptor (beta chain) was captured in a study of blood T cell repertoires in COVID-19. Study-level information: Donors in the United States, Italy and Spain gave samples during acute or convalescent COVID-19.

As processed by the authors: Estimated nucleated cell counts came from reference gene primer amplification. Only in-frame clones appear in the TCRdb table, and some are missing; sequencing was by immunoSEQ multiplex PCR. Clone size and the V and J calls come from that table; the DNA yielded D and trimming. The sample holds fewer than 150,000 clones, roughly 80% seen once. The sample taken for sequencing was peripheral blood. This clonotype was sampled from a woman in her 50s with acute or convalescent COVID-19.

The CDR3 DNA follows: TGTGCCATCAGTGAGGGGGACAGGGACGCGGAAAAACTGTTTTTT. This encodes CAISEGDRDAEKLFF. The V gene is TRBV10-3, the J gene TRBJ1-4, with 9 bases identical to TRBD1. V was clipped by 2 bases and J by 8 bases; unmatched bases: 6. Germline lookup yields CDR1 ENHRY and CDR2 SYGVKD. The CDR3 extends over 15 amino acids.